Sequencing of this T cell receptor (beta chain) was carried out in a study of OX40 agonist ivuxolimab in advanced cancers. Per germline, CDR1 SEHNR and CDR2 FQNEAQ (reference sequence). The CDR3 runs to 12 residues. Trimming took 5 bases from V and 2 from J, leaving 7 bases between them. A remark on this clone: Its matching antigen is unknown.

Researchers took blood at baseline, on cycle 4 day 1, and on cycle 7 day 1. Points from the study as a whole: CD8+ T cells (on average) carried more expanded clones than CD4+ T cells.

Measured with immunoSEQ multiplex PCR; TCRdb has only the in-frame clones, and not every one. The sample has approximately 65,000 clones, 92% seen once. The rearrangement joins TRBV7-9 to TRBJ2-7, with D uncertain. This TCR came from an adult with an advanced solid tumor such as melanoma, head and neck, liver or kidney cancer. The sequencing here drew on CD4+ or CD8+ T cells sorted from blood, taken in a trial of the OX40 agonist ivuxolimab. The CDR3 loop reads CASSPAAYEQYF. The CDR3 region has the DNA TGTGCCAGCAGCCCGGCAGCCTACGAGCAGTACTTC.